The 19 T cell receptor beta chains given below trace back to one sample, sequenced in a study of spatial heterogeneity in lung cancer. Points from the study as a whole: The study found that expanded intratumoral alpha and beta TCR counts tracked tumor mutation counts.

From the 5' RACE reads, TCRdb called clonotypes with MiXCR, one entry per CDR3 protein. The sample lists approximately 20,000 distinct CDR3 sequences; approximately 2.5% were seen once. For these receptors, no antigen is known. The time point is: sample taken at primary tumor resection. The sequenced sample was lung tumor tissue, obtained at surgery. Receptors were obtained from a male donor with early-stage non-small cell lung cancer.

This clonotype was seen repeatedly, ten times or more. The V and J genes are TRBV29-1 and TRBJ2-3; 8 positions agree with TRBD1. This CDR3 has 14 residues. V shed 6 bases, J shed 0 bases, and the junction held 5 bases outside the gene matches. Germline-derived CDR1 and CDR2 are SQVTM and ANQGSEA. CDR3 protein: CSVSDRGSTDTQYF. The CDR3 DNA is TGCAGCGTGTCCGACAGGGGCAGCACAGATACGCAGTATTTT.

This clonotype was seen many times. This chain uses TRBV30 with TRBJ1-1, with D uncertain. In germline, CDR1 is GTSNPN, CDR2 SVGIG (reference sequence). The CDR3 spans 13 residues. Trimming pared 2 bases from V and 5 bases from J, leaving 12 bases between. Here the CDR3 DNA reads TGTGCCTGGAGTCTCCAGTCGGAAACTGAAGCTTTCTTT. Protein product: CAWSLQSETEAFF.

This clonotype was counted many times. V is TRBV3-1 and J is TRBJ1-4; no definite D call. The V end was cut by 0 bases, the J end by 7 bases, with 6 bases between. CDR1 and CDR2 (germline): LGHDT, YNNKEL (reference sequence). The CDR3 spans 13 residues. CDR3 protein: CASSQEWSEKLFF. The CDR3, as DNA: TGTGCCAGCAGCCAAGAATGGAGTGAAAAACTGTTTTTT. The variable domain in full, with the rest retrieved from reference TRBV3-1 and TRBJ1-4, is DTAVSQTPKYLVTQMGNDKSIKCEQNLGHDTMYWYKQDSKKFLKIMFSYNNKELIINETVPNRFSPKSPDKAHLNLHINSLELGDSAVYFCASSQEWSEKLFFGSGTQLSVL.

This clonotype was seen at least ten times. This chain joins TRBV7-3 and TRBJ2-2; 9 positions agree with TRBD1. V trimming: 4 bases; J trimming: 3 bases; junction bases outside the gene matches: 3. This CDR3 is 15 amino acids long. Looked up from germline, CDR1 is SGHTA and CDR2 is FQGTGA. The chain's CDR3 is CASSSGQGYTGELFF. The CDR3 DNA reads TGTGCCAGCAGCTCGGGACAGGGTTACACCGGGGAGCTGTTTTTT.

This clonotype appeared many times. The rearrangement uses TRBV27 and TRBJ1-2; no clear D. Germline CDR1 and CDR2: MNHEY and SMNVEV (reference sequence). The CDR3 totals 14 residues. Trimming stripped 0 bases from V and 4 bases from J, with 9 bases between. The CDR3 sequence: CASSLSGSGYGYTF. Here the CDR3 DNA reads TGTGCCAGCAGTTTATCAGGGTCGGGCTATGGCTACACCTTC.

By proportion, this clonotype is medium-sized. This chain joins TRBV29-1 and TRBJ2-3, with TRBD2 matching 8 bases. The V and J ends lost 7 bases and 2 bases, in that order; junction bases with no gene match: 14. CDR1 is SQVTM, CDR2 ANQGSEA, per germline. CDR3 length: 16 amino acids. In nucleotides, the CDR3 is TGCAGCGCCACCGGATCTGTTAGCGGGATCACAGATACGCAGTATTTT. Translating it yields CSATGSVSGITDTQYF.

This clonotype was found many times. The chain carries TRBV11-3 and TRBJ2-2, with D tentatively TRBD2 (6 bases). There are 17 residues in the CDR3. Germline lookup yields CDR1 SGHNT and CDR2 YENEEA. V was shortened by 5 bases and J by 4 bases, with 20 bases between the two germline ends. The CDR3 coding sequence is TGTGCCAGCAGCCCCTGGGAGGCCGAATCGGGCACCGGGGAGCTGTTTTTT. This sequence encodes CASSPWEAESGTGELFF.

At least ten counts were recorded for this clonotype. The chain links TRBV20-1 to TRBJ2-7; TRBD2 aligns across 7 bases. This CDR3 is 16 amino acids long. The V and J ends lost 4 bases and 2 bases, in that order; junction bases with no gene match: 14. Germline CDR1 is DFQATT and CDR2 is SNEGSKA (reference sequence). In DNA form, the CDR3 reads TGCAGTGCTAATCCAATTGGCGCGGGGGAAACCTACGAGCAGTACTTC. Translated: CSANPIGAGETYEQYF.

In this sample, this clonotype turned up many times. The chain combines TRBV20-1 with TRBJ2-3; D is possibly TRBD1 (6 bases). CDR3 length: 12 amino acids. V gave up 6 bases and J gave up 7 bases, with 14 bases separating them. The V gene's germline CDR1 is DFQATT and CDR2 SNEGSKA (reference sequence). This chain's CDR3 is CSARQGSYTQYF. The CDR3 DNA is TGCAGTGCGCGGCAGGGGTCATATACGCAGTATTTT.

This clonotype turned up a few times. The chain recombines TRBV15 with TRBJ2-7; D unclear. V was clipped by 1 base and J by 2 bases, with 9 bases between them. Germline V gene lookup returns CDR1 LNHNV and CDR2 YYDKDF (reference sequence). CDR3 length equals 14 residues. The CDR3 DNA reads as TGTGCCACCAGCAGAGTGATAGGGACCTACGAGCAGTACTTC. It specifies CATSRVIGTYEQYF. The full variable domain, completed using reference TRBV15 and TRBJ2-7, is DAMVIQNPRYQVTQFGKPVTLSCSQTLNHNVMYWYQQKSSQAPKLLFHYYDKDFNNEADTPDNFQSRRPNTSFCFLDIRSPGLGDTAMYLCATSRVIGTYEQYFGPGTRLTVT.

Judged by abundance, this clonotype is medium-sized. The genes are TRBV10-3 and TRBJ2-3, with D unresolved. The V end was cut by 0 bases, the J end by 1 base, with 11 bases between. The CDR3 runs 16 residues. Germline CDR1 is ENHRY and CDR2 is SYGVKD. CDR3 nucleotides: TGTGCCATCAGTGAGTCGGCTGGCGGACGCACAGATACGCAGTATTTT. Translating it yields CAISESAGGRTDTQYF.

This clonotype was seen many times. V and J are TRBV6-2 or TRBV6-3 and TRBJ2-1, with 9 bases fitting TRBD1. The CDR3 sequence is 13 residues long. Losses at the gene ends were 5 bases for V and 11 bases for J; bases not matched to a gene: 7. The germline CDR1 and CDR2 sequences are MNHEY and SVGEGT. For the CDR3, the DNA is TGTGCCAGCAGTAAGACAGGGGGACACCAGCAGTTCTTC. The encoded protein is CASSKTGGHQQFF.

This clonotype was detected many times. The V and J genes are TRBV19 and TRBJ1-2; D is uncertain. The V and J ends lost 10 bases and 4 bases respectively, with 10 bases between them. Per germline, CDR1 LNHDA and CDR2 SQIVND (reference sequence). This CDR3 has 11 residues. CDR3 sequence: CATQLGYGYTF. CDR3 nucleotide sequence: TGTGCCACCCAATTAGGCTATGGCTACACCTTC.

There are many counts of this clonotype. The V and J genes are TRBV7-2 and TRBJ2-1, with 9 bases aligning to TRBD1. The CDR3 covers 14 residues. CDR1 SGHTA and CDR2 FQGNSA come from the germline V gene. The V segment lost 5 bases and the J segment 5 bases; nucleotides outside the gene matches: 4. CDR3 region: CASSRGQGNNEQFF. CDR3 in DNA: TGTGCCAGCAGCCGGGGACAGGGCAACAATGAGCAGTTCTTC.

This clonotype was seen many times. The V gene is TRBV3-1, the J gene TRBJ1-2, with D possibly TRBD1 on 6 matching bases. This CDR3 is 13 amino acids long. V shed 2 bases and J shed 7 bases, with 11 bases lying between them. Per the germline V gene, CDR1 is LGHDT and CDR2 is YNNKEL (reference sequence). The CDR3 DNA reads TGTGCCAGCAGCCAAACGTCGACAGGTGGCTACACCTTC. It translates to CASSQTSTGGYTF.

In this sample, this clonotype turned up many times. The rearrangement links TRBV7-6 to TRBJ2-7, with 11 nucleotides matching TRBD2. V shed 5 bases and J 3 bases; nucleotides not matched to a gene: 6. The germline CDR1 and CDR2 sequences are SGHVS and FNYEAQ. The CDR3 covers 15 residues. The CDR3 reads CASSASGRTDYEQYF. CDR3 in DNA: TGTGCCAGCAGCGCTAGCGGGAGGACGGACTACGAGCAGTACTTC.

This clonotype has a count of ten or more. V and J are TRBV12-3 or TRBV12-4 and TRBJ2-7, with D possibly being TRBD2 (6 bases). The CDR3 sequence is 13 residues long. Between the trimmed V and J ends, which lost 7 bases and 3 bases, there was a span of 13 bases. CDR3 DNA: TGTGCCAGCACCCTAGGAGGGAACTACGAGCAGTACTTC. Encoded protein: CASTLGGNYEQYF.

This clonotype came up many times. This chain connects TRBV2 to TRBJ1-2; a possible D gene is TRBD1 (5 bases). Trimming removed 8 bases at V and 8 bases at J, with 12 bases between. This CDR3 spans 11 amino acids. Germline V gives CDR1 SNHLY, CDR2 FYNNEI. The CDR3 spells CASPQQVGYTF. In nucleotides, the CDR3 is TGTGCCAGCCCTCAACAGGTGGGCTACACCTTC. Filled out from reference TRBV2 and TRBJ1-2, the complete variable domain reads EPEVTQTPSHQVTQMGQEVILRCVPISNHLYFYWYRQILGQKVEFLVSFYNNEISEKSEIFDDQFSVERPDGSNFTLKIRSTKLEDSAMYFCASPQQVGYTFGSGTRLTVV.

This clonotype was counted many times. The V and J genes are TRBV5-1 and TRBJ2-1; 12 positions agree with TRBD2. The ends lost 3 bases at V and 3 bases at J; junction bases unmatched: 4. From germline, CDR1 is SGHRS and CDR2 YFSETQ. This CDR3 has 16 amino acids. DNA of the CDR3: TGCGCCAGCAGCTCTTCTAGCGGGAGGGACTACAATGAGCAGTTCTTC. Translated: CASSSSSGRDYNEQFF. Full variable domain (missing parts from reference TRBV5-1 and TRBJ2-1): KAGVTQTPRYLIKTRGQQVTLSCSPISGHRSVSWYQQTPGQGLQFLFEYFSETQRNKGNFPGRFSGRQFSNSRSEMNVSTLELGDSALYLCASSSSSGRDYNEQFFGPGTRLTVL.